Sequencing of this T cell receptor beta chain was carried out in a study of shared clonotypes between healthy human individuals. Study-wide results and limits: The researchers took only blood, and tissue repertoires probably look different.

This clone was found many times. Its target is unknown. The CDR3 is made up of 15 amino acids. Trimming stripped 4 bases from V and 4 bases from J, with 16 bases between. The germline CDR1 and CDR2 sequences are SGHAT and FQNNGV. Method: immunoSEQ multiplex PCR; TCRdb's copy keeps in-frame clones and lacks some. The sample lists about 230,000 clones, 60% to 70% occurring once. This clonotype was sampled from a man aged 30 to 39 in good health. The chain carries TRBV11-2 and TRBJ1-2; tentative D call: TRBD1 (6 bases). Sequencing was carried out using memory CD4+ T cells sorted from blood. Subset here: CD45RA-negative fraction. The CDR3 nucleotides read TGTGCCAGCAGCTCCCAGGGGCTGGGGATCTATGGCTACACCTTC. Amino acid sequence: CASSSQGLGIYGYTF.